Described below is a single T cell receptor beta chain sequence and its context. Its antigen remains unidentified. This specimen belongs to a study of STAT3 mutations in large granular lymphocyte leukemia. Notes on the study in general: Every T-cell large granular lymphocyte leukemia patient had at least one immunodominant TCR beta clonotype. A small but highly pathogenic clone may have been missed.

Only in-frame clones appear in the TCRdb table, and some are missing; sequencing was by immunoSEQ multiplex PCR. The sample carries around 8,000 clones, roughly 91% recorded once. Germline V gives CDR1 SEHNR, CDR2 FQNEAQ (reference sequence). CDR3 length: 16 residues. With V trimmed by 7 bases and J by 3 bases, 11 bases remained unmatched. Specimen: peripheral blood mononuclear cells. This sequence originates from a man in his fifties with T-cell large granular lymphocyte leukemia. Some clones in this sample may be carry-over from other donors' samples. The chain links TRBV7-9 to TRBJ2-7, with TRBD2 matching over 11 bases. CDR3 sequence: CASTPGTSGLLYEQYF. DNA for the CDR3: TGTGCCAGCACTCCCGGGACTAGCGGATTACTCTACGAGCAGTACTTC.